This T cell receptor beta chain was sequenced during a study of T-cell reconstitution after alpha-beta-depleted transplantation in children. Points from the study as a whole: The authors attributed T-cell counts and diversity one year after transplant mostly to newly produced T cells.

Construction of the TCRbeta library involved unique molecular identifiers. TCRdb called the PCR reads again in MiXCR, with one record for every CDR3 protein. The sample includes about 440,000 distinct CDR3 sequences, around 46% of them seen just once. This clonotype was seen many times. What it binds is not known. The receptor comes from a girl aged 2 to 10 with aplastic anemia, due to receive a stem cell transplant. The sequencing used PBMCs, collected before TCRalphabeta/CD19-depleted stem cell transplant.

CDR3 sequence (DNA): TGCAGTGCAACTAGGGGGAGCGATGAGCAGTTCTTC. Protein sequence: CSATRGSDEQFF. The chain has TRBV20-1 and TRBJ2-1, with a weak D call TRBD1 (6 bases). V was trimmed by 6 bases and J by 8 bases, leaving 14 bases between them. This CDR3 contains 12 residues. In germline, CDR1 is DFQATT, CDR2 SNEGSKA (reference sequence).